This T cell receptor beta chain was profiled in a study of blood T cell repertoires in COVID-19. At the level of the study: Both acute and convalescent COVID-19 samples were obtained from the United States, Italy and Spain.

Individuals drawn from 24 US areas were roughly 18 to 95 years old. Grouping used clinical history reported by participants in a survey and questionnaire. Original methodology: Nucleated cell number was recorded as an estimate derived from reference gene primer amplification. Profiling relied on immunoSEQ multiplex PCR, and the TCRdb table lists in-frame clones only, not all of them. V and J calls and clone size are copied from that table; D and trimming were computed from the DNA. The sample includes some 410,000 clones, 88% of them seen just once. This CDR3 is built from 14 residues. CDR1 is SGHNT and CDR2 is YYREEE in the germline V gene (reference sequence). V shed 4 bases and J 4 bases; nucleotides not matched to a gene: 7.

The source of this sequence is a woman in her thirties with acute COVID-19. This sequence joins TRBV5-4 and TRBJ1-2; TRBD1 matches at 7 bases. Sequencing was carried out using PBMCs or T cells enriched from blood (not recorded which). The CDR3 DNA reads as TGTGCCAGCAGCAAAGGACAGGACACCTATGGCTACACCTTC. Translating it yields CASSKGQDTYGYTF. The variable domain in full, with the rest retrieved from reference TRBV5-4 and TRBJ1-2, is ETGVTQSPTHLIKTRGQQVTLRCSSQSGHNTVSWYQQALGQGPQFIFQYYREEENGRGNFPPRFSGLQFPNYSSELNVNALELDDSALYLCASSKGQDTYGYTFGSGTRLTVV.